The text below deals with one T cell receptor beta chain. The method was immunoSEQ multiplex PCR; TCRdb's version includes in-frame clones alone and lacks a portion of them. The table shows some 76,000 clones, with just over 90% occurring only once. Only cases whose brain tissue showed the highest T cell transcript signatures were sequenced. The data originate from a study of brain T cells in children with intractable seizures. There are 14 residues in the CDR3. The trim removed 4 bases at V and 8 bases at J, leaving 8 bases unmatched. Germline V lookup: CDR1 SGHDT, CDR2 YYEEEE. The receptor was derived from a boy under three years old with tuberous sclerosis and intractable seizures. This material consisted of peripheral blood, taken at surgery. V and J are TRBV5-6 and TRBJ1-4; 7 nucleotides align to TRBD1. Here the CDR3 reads CASSDDRAGEKLFF. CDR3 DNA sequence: TGTGCCAGCAGCGACGACAGGGCGGGGGAAAAACTGTTTTTT.